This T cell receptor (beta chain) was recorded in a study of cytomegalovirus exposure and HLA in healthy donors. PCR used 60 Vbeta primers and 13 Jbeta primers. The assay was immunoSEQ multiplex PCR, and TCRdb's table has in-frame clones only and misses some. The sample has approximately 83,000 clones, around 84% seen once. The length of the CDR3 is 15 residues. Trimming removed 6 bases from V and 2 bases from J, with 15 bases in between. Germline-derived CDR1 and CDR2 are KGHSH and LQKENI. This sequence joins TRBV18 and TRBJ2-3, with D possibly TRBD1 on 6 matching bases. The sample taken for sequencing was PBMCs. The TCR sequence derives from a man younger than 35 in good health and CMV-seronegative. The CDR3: CASSLSGHTTDTQYF. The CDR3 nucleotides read TGTGCCAGCTCCCTATCGGGACACACCACAGATACGCAGTATTTT. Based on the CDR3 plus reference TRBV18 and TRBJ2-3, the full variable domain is NAGVMQNPRHLVRRRGQEARLRCSPMKGHSHVYWYRQLPEEGLKFMVYLQKENIIDESGMPKERFSAEFPKEGPSILRIQQVVRGDSAAYFCASSLSGHTTDTQYFGPGTRLTVL.